This record concerns one T cell receptor beta chain sequence. This sample is drawn from a study of cytotoxic CD8 clonotypes in ibrutinib-treated CLL. Overall study: Overall, around 25 responses were partial and 2 complete; following median 68 months, approximately 15 patients stayed remitted and about twelve progressed.

Germline CDR1 reads SNHLY; CDR2 reads FYNNEI. CDR3 length: 15 amino acids. The junction had 3 bases not matched to a gene; V was cut back by 4 bases and J by 4 bases. Targeted sequencing depth ranged from 1 in 200,000 to 1 in 1 million T cells. Data came from immunoSEQ multiplex PCR; TCRdb stores just in-frame clones and leaves some out. The table has over 100,000 clones, over 75% seen once. The J gene is TRBJ2-5, the V gene TRBV2; 13 bases line up with TRBD2. Sequenced material: PBMCs, taken after 24 months of ibrutinib treatment. The clonotype comes from a human donor with chronic lymphocytic leukemia. The DNA for the CDR3 is TGTGCCAGCAGTGCATGGACTAGCGGGGGAGAGACCCAGTACTTC. It codes for CASSAWTSGGETQYF.